This T cell receptor (beta chain) was sequenced for a study of glioma-infiltrating T cells after dendritic cell vaccination. Primers: 60 V beta forward and 13 J beta reverse. Sequencing used immunoSEQ multiplex PCR; TCRdb keeps in-frame clones, though not all of them. The data hold around 89,000 clones, with around 84% observed a single time. Patients had residual fresh-frozen tumor tissue and more than two years of survival data. No glioblastoma patient carried an isocitrate dehydrogenase mutation. The V gene end was trimmed by 6 bases and the J gene end by 3 bases; junction bases not matched to a gene: 19. Germline CDR1 reads MDHEN; CDR2 reads SYDVKM. This CDR3 has 19 residues.

The sequence was obtained from a human donor with glioblastoma. The specimen comprised blood, sampled before dendritic cell vaccination. This rearrangement joins TRBV28 to TRBJ2-4, with 8 bases that match TRBD1. The CDR3 bases are TGTGCCAGCAGCTCCCTGACTAAAGGACAGGGCTCTGGCAAAAACATTCAGTACTTC. Its translation is CASSSLTKGQGSGKNIQYF.